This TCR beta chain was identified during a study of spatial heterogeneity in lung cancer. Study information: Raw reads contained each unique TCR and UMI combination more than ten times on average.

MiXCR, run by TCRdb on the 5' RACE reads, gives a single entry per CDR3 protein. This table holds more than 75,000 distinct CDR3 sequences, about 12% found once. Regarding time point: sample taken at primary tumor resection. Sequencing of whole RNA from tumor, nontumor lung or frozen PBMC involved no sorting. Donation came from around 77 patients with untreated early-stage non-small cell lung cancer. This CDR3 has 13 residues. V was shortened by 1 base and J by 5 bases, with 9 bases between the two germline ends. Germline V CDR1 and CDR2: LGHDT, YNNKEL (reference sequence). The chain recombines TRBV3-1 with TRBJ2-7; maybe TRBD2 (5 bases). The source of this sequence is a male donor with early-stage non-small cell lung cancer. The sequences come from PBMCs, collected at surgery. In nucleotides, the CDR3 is TGTGCCAGCAGCCAAGCTGGGCGGGACGAGCAGTACTTC. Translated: CASSQAGRDEQYF.